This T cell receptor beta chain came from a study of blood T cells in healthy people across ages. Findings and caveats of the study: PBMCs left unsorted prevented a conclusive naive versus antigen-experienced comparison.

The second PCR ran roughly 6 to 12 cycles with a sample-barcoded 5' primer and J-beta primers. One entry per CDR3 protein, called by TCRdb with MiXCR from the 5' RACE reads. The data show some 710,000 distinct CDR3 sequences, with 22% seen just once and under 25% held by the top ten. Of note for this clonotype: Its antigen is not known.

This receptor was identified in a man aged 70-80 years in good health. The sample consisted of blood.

DNA of the CDR3: TGCGCCAGCAGCTTGGTTACCGGGACAGGGTTCAACGAGCAGTACTTC. Translating gives CASSLVTGTGFNEQYF. The rearrangement joins TRBV5-1 to TRBJ2-7; 9 bases are shared with TRBD1. The CDR3 totals 16 residues. Trimming at V came to 0 bases and at J to 5 bases, leaving 9 bases not matched to a gene. Looked up from germline, CDR1 is SGHRS and CDR2 is YFSETQ.